This T cell receptor beta chain was obtained from a study of STAT5B mutations in CD4+ large granular lymphocyte leukemia. CDR1 and CDR2 from the germline V gene are MDHEN and SYDVKM. The CDR3 is made up of 14 amino acids. This clone was seen a handful of times. One end of the junction does not line up with germline, which may come from a read error. TCRdb's table, derived via immunoSEQ multiplex PCR, lists solely in-frame clones and lacks some. The table lists around 38,000 clones, 70% to 90% of them singletons. The chain is built from TRBV28 and TRBJ1-3; the match to TRBD1 covers 8 bases. The sequenced sample was CD4+ T cells from blood buffy coats. The clonotype was recovered from a human donor in good health. CDR3 DNA sequence: TGTGCCAGCAGTTCACAGGGGGAAGGAAACTCCATATATTTT. Translating gives CASSSQGEGNSIYF. The whole variable domain, remainder taken from reference TRBV28 and TRBJ1-3, is DVKVTQSSRYLVKRTGEKVFLECVQDMDHENMFWYRQDPGLGLRLIYFSYDVKMKEKGDIPEGYSVSREKKERFSLILESASTNQTSMYLCASSSQGEGNSIYFGEGSWLTVV.